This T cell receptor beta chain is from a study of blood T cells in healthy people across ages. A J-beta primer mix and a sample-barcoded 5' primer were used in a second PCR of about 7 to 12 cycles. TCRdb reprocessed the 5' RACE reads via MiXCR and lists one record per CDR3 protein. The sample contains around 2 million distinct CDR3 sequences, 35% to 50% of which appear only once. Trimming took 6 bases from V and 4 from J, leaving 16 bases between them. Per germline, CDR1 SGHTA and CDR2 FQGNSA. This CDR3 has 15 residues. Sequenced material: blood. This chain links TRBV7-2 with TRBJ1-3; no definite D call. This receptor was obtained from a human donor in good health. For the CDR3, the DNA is TGTGCCAGCAGTTGGGCAGGTGTGGAAGGAAACACCATATATTTT. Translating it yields CASSWAGVEGNTIYF.